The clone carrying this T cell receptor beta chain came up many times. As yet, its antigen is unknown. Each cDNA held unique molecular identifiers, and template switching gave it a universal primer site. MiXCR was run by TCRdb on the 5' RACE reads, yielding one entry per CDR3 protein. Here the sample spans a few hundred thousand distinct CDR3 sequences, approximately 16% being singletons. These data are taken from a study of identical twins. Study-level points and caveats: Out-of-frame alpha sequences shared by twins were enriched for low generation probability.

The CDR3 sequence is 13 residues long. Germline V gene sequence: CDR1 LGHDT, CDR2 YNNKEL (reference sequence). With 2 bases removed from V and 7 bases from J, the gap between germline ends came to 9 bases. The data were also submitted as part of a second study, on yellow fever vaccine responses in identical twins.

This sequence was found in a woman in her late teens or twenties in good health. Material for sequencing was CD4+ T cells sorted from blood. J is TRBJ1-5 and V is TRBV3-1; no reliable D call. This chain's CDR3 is CASSQLGNQPQHF. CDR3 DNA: TGTGCCAGCAGCCAACTCGGGAACCAGCCCCAGCATTTT.